The entry that follows covers one T cell receptor beta chain sequence. Antigen unknown. The data are from a study of multiple sclerosis patients with progressive multifocal leukoencephalopathy. Sequenced by immunoSEQ multiplex PCR; TCRdb stores in-frame clones only, minus some. The sample lists some 30,000 clones, 70% to 90% seen once, with over 1.3% in the top ten. Time point denoted: before natalizumab initiation. All PML patients were female, and all patients had earlier interferon beta. T0 blood was collected before the first natalizumab infusion. Study-level points and caveats: Less diverse TRB repertoires were suggested in most PML patients. The findings' link to JC virus versus immunocompromise remained uncertain.

Looked up from germline, CDR1 is LNHNV and CDR2 is YYDKDF (reference sequence). There are 15 residues in the CDR3. Trimming removed 6 bases at V and 0 bases at J, with 12 bases between. The clonotype originates from a human donor with multiple sclerosis. The rearrangement joins TRBV15 to TRBJ1-3; no definite D call. Material: PBMCs. The chain's CDR3 is CATRGSLYSGNTIYF. The CDR3 DNA follows: TGTGCCACCAGGGGATCCCTTTACTCTGGAAACACCATATATTTT.